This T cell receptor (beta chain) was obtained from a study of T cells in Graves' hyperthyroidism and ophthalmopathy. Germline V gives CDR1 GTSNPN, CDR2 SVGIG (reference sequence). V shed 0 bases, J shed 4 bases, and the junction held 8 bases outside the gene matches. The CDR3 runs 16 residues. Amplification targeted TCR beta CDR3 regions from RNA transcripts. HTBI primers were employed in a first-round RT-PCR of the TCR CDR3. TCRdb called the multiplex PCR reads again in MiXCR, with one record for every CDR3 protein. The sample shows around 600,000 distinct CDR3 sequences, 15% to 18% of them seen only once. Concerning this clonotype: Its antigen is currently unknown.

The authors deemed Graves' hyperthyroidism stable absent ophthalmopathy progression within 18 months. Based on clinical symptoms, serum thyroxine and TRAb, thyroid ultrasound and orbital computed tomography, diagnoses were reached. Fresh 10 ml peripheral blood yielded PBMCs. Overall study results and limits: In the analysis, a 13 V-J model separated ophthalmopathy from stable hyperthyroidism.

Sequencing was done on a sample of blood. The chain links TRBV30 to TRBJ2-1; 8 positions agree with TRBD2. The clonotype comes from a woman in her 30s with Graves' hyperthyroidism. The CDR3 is CAWSVVLADFYNEQFF. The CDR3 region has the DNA TGTGCCTGGAGTGTTGTACTAGCGGATTTTTACAATGAGCAGTTCTTC.